This TCR beta chain was identified in a study of cytotoxic CD8 clonotypes in ibrutinib-treated CLL (dated by TCRdb to about 2021). Broadly, across the study: The cohort had 11 relapsed/refractory and approximately 14 treatment-naive patients; roughly 18 were IGHV unmutated. Responses were partial in around 24 patients and complete in 2; after median about 68 months follow-up, approximately 15 stayed in remission and approximately 12 progressed. Response samples were obtained after a median of around 11 months of treatment, with a range of roughly 6 to 36 months. On average, each sample yielded around 250,000 productive templates and tens of thousands of productive rearrangements. Of the 86 participants in the trial, about 25 had longitudinal samples available. Cryopreserved peripheral blood mononuclear cells were obtained prior to treatment, at the time of response, and at either disease progression or sustained remission. Every remission and progressive disease sample was obtained while ibrutinib was still being received by the patients.

Study-wide findings and limitations: Public clonotypes were rare and either contracted or stayed stable during treatment, and the rise in clonality at ibrutinib response reflected the expansion of private clonotypes. Baseline clonality exceeded that of age-matched healthy donors and correlated strongly with circulating CD8+ T-cell counts. Clonality increased at ibrutinib response, stayed stable in sustained remission, and fell back toward baseline at progression. Sampling times were not matched between sustained-remission and progressing patients, and lymph node repertoires were not studied.

There are 13 amino acids in the CDR3, from cysteine to phenylalanine inclusive. This entry keeps only the CDR3 DNA: 39 bases, framed from base 1. The germline V gene supplies CDR1 KGHSH and CDR2 LQKENI. Trimming accounts for 6 bases at V and 6 bases at J, while the number of junction bases matched to no gene is 3. In the case of this clone: Its antigen is not yet known. Base quality data are lacking; no much larger clone is found one base away.

On a MiSeq, deep resolution sequencing aimed for a depth between 1 in 1 million and 1 in 200,000 T cells, with each clonotype covered around 9.2x on average. The immunoSEQ hsTCRB Kit was used to generate the TCR beta libraries. As for the authors' bioinformatics: The data were analyzed with ImmunoSEQ Analyzer and ImmunoSEQ Data Assistant, and V, D and J gene assignments followed IMGT definitions. Clonality was computed as one minus normalized Shannon entropy of productive rearrangement frequencies, ranging from 0 to 1. Only overrepresented clonotypes making up at least 0.05% of each patient's repertoire were included in the public clonotype analysis. About a dozen age-matched healthy donor repertoires from immuneACCESS served as clonality controls. Here the immuneACCESS table is served through TCRdb, limited to in-frame sequences with V and J called. Missing clones are a known gap in these copies; in checked studies unresolved V genes cover under half, and the rest lacks a known reason. From that table come the V and J calls and clone size; the DNA was used to work out D and trimming. The sample has roughly 150,000 clones on record, roughly 80% of them singletons. The biggest ten clones account for 4.6% of the sample.

The time point tag for this specimen amounts to: less than 30 months on ibrutinib. For TCR beta library preparation, about 2.1 micrograms of genomic DNA were extracted from the cryopreserved PBMCs. Longitudinal blood samples from CLL patients on ibrutinib monotherapy underwent high-throughput TCR beta sequencing. The patients took part in an open-label, single-center phase 2 trial of ibrutinib monotherapy. This clonotype was obtained from a human donor with chronic lymphocytic leukemia. This specimen was PBMCs, taken after 24 months of ibrutinib treatment. The V gene is TRBV18 and the J gene is TRBJ2-3; the central 10 bases match TRBD1. CDR3 reads: CASSWDRGDTQYF. The nucleotides read TGTGCCAGCTCCTGGGACAGGGGCGATACGCAGTATTTT. This CDR3, with the reference TRBV18 and TRBJ2-3 proteins standing in past its ends, gives the full variable domain NAGVMQNPRHLVRRRGQEARLRCSPMKGHSHVYWYRQLPEEGLKFMVYLQKENIIDESGMPKERFSAEFPKEGPSILRIQQVVRGDSAAYFCASSWDRGDTQYFGPGTRLTVL.